Listed here are 7 T cell receptor beta chains from one sample, sequenced in a study of beta chain features in type 1 diabetes. Expressed TCRB transcripts were sequenced because the entire RNA isolate underwent reverse transcription. Sequencing used immunoSEQ multiplex PCR; TCRdb keeps in-frame clones, though not all of them. The table includes 860,000 or so clones, about 17% detected once. The sample consisted of naive CD4+ T cells from blood. These receptor sequences come from a woman younger than 30 in good health.

This clone was seen a handful of times. The chain employs TRBV27 and TRBJ2-5, with a possible D match to TRBD2 (6 bases). The last part of the DNA fits TRBJ2-7 better; the J call may be wrong. Germline V gene lookup returns CDR1 MNHEY and CDR2 SMNVEV (reference sequence). CDR3 length: 15 residues. The CDR3 DNA follows: TGTGCCAGCAGCCCGGGACTGCCAAACTTGCACGAGCAGTACTTC. Encoded protein: CASSPGLPNLHEQYF.

In regard to this clone: The sample holds other DNA sequences that translate to the same CDR3. The chain couples TRBV29-1 to TRBJ2-5; D remains ambiguous. Germline V CDR1 and CDR2: SQVTM, ANQGSEA. The CDR3 contains 12 residues. The V gene lost 5 bases and the J gene lost 1 base, with 8 bases spanning the gap. This CDR3 reads CSVRAGQETQYF. The CDR3 DNA sequence: TGCAGCGTTAGGGCAGGCCAAGAGACCCAGTACTTC.

The chain carries TRBV6-4 and TRBJ2-2, with TRBD2 matching 9 bases. This CDR3 spans 15 amino acids. Germline V lookup: CDR1 MRHNA, CDR2 SNTAGT. V gave up 3 bases and J gave up 3 bases; unmatched junction bases: 2. CDR3 residues: CASSEIAGDTGELFF. The CDR3, as DNA: TGTGCCAGCAGTGAGATAGCGGGAGACACCGGGGAGCTGTTTTTT.

This sequence joins TRBV27 and TRBJ2-1; the match to TRBD2 covers 11 bases. The trim removed 10 bases at V and 5 bases at J, leaving 7 bases unmatched. The CDR3 consists of 14 residues. The germline CDR1 and CDR2 sequences are MNHEY and SMNVEV (reference sequence). The CDR3 loop is CATTGTSGNNEQFF. The CDR3 DNA reads TGTGCCACCACCGGGACTAGCGGAAACAATGAGCAGTTCTTC.

This sequence joins TRBV18 and TRBJ2-1; no clear D gene. The length of the CDR3 is 13 residues. Germline V gives CDR1 KGHSH, CDR2 LQKENI. Trimming left V 6 bases short and J 6 bases short, with 12 bases between. This CDR3 is CASSPRAFNEQFF. The DNA of the CDR3 is TGTGCCAGCTCGCCCCGAGCCTTCAATGAGCAGTTCTTC.

In its sample, this clone was seen a few times. J is TRBJ2-1 and V is TRBV7-9; 11 bases match TRBD2. This CDR3 comprises 17 residues. CDR1 SEHNR and CDR2 FQNEAQ come from the germline V gene (reference sequence). V lost 4 bases to trimming and J lost 4 bases; unmatched junction nucleotides: 9. CDR3 nucleotides: TGTGCCAGCAGCTCCTTTAGCGGGAGGGCCGCATACAATGAGCAGTTCTTC. Translating it yields CASSSFSGRAAYNEQFF.

This rearrangement joins TRBV7-6 to TRBJ2-1; the D is unclear. The CDR3 runs 13 residues. Germline V gene data show CDR1 as SGHVS and CDR2 as FNYEAQ. Trimming took off 1 base at V and 8 bases at J, with 9 bases between the two ends. The CDR3 region is CASSLDHGDEQFF. The CDR3 nucleotides read TGTGCCAGCAGCTTAGATCACGGCGATGAGCAGTTCTTC. Full variable domain (rest looked up from reference TRBV7-6 and TRBJ2-1): GAGVSQSPRYKVTKRGQDVALRCDPISGHVSLYWYRQALGQGPEFLTYFNYEAQQDKSGLPNDRFSAERPEGSISTLTIQRTEQRDSAMYRCASSLDHGDEQFFGPGTRLTVL.